A single sample is the source of the 28 T cell receptor beta chains below, sequenced in a study of T cells after yellow fever vaccination. In TCRdb, the 5' RACE reads were re-called with MiXCR into one record per CDR3 protein. This sample carries about 350,000 distinct CDR3 sequences, around 12% of them seen once, and the ten largest clones take approximately 3.3%. The material was CD4+ T cells sorted from PBMCs, obtained 15 days after the yellow fever booster vaccination. The receptors originated from a man aged 18 to 30 who received the YFV17D yellow fever vaccine.

This chain joins TRBV30 and TRBJ1-1; D gene uncertain. The V gene's germline CDR1 is GTSNPN and CDR2 SVGIG (reference sequence). V lost 0 bases and J lost 0, with 5 bases in between. The CDR3 length is 13 residues. The chain's CDR3 is CAWSVGLNTEAFF. CDR3 sequence (DNA): TGTGCCTGGAGTGTGGGGTTGAACACTGAAGCTTTCTTT.

The chain uses TRBV25-1 and TRBJ2-1; D call uncertain. Germline V gene lookup returns CDR1 MGHDK and CDR2 SYGVNS. The CDR3 sequence is 12 residues long. V lost 10 bases to trimming and J lost 6 bases, with 13 bases between them. In DNA form, the CDR3 reads TGTGCCACCCAAGGCATTAGCAATGAGCAGTTCTTC. It encodes CATQGISNEQFF.

The chain uses TRBV6-2 or TRBV6-3 and TRBJ1-5, with D tentatively TRBD1 (6 bases). Trimming shortened V by 0 bases and J by 2 bases, and 11 bases separated the two germline ends. Germline assignment: CDR1 MNHEY and CDR2 SVGEGT. The CDR3 is made up of 16 amino acids. The CDR3 here is CASSYSWGGGNQPQHF. Written as DNA, the CDR3 is TGTGCCAGCAGTTACTCGTGGGGGGGCGGCAATCAGCCCCAGCATTTT.

V is TRBV5-1 and J is TRBJ2-7, with D possibly being TRBD2 (6 bases). The germline gives CDR1 SGHRS, CDR2 YFSETQ. Trimming cost V 0 bases and J 1 base, with 17 bases left between them. CDR3 length: 17 amino acids. This CDR3 is CASSLDPRGALSYEQYF. CDR3 in DNA: TGCGCCAGCAGCTTGGACCCTCGCGGGGCTCTTTCCTACGAGCAGTACTTC.

This clonotype came up a few times. This chain connects TRBV12-3 or TRBV12-4 to TRBJ1-1; D unresolved. The V end was cut by 3 bases, the J end by 1 base, with 6 bases between. The CDR3 spans 13 residues. CDR3 DNA: TGTGCCAGCAGTTTCGTGAGGAACACTGAAGCTTTCTTT. It translates to CASSFVRNTEAFF.

The sample holds a few counts of this clonotype. This chain links TRBV7-2 with TRBJ1-2, with 8 bases that match TRBD1. Looked up from germline, CDR1 is SGHTA and CDR2 is FQGNSA. The CDR3 is made up of 13 amino acids. V lost 2 bases to trimming and J lost 8 bases; unmatched junction nucleotides: 4. This CDR3 is CASSLPRGLGYTF. In nucleotides, the CDR3 is TGTGCCAGCAGCTTACCCAGGGGGCTCGGCTACACCTTC.

This clonotype was found a few times. The J gene is TRBJ1-2, the V gene TRBV3-1, with 7 bases lining up with TRBD1. The ends lost 4 bases at V and 8 bases at J; junction bases unmatched: 7. CDR3 length: 13 amino acids. The germline gives CDR1 LGHDT, CDR2 YNNKEL (reference sequence). The CDR3 is CASSLSLDRGYTF. The CDR3 bases are TGTGCCAGCAGCCTCTCCCTGGACAGGGGCTACACCTTC.

This clonotype was seen a handful of times. This chain connects TRBV6-6 to TRBJ1-4; 7 positions agree with TRBD1. There are 16 residues in the CDR3. With 6 bases clipped from V and 8 bases from J, the junction kept 15 bases outside the gene matches. CDR1 MNHNY and CDR2 SVGAGI come from the germline V gene (reference sequence). The CDR3 here is CASSRGGGQGVEKLFF. CDR3 bases: TGTGCCAGCAGCCGCGGCGGGGGGCAGGGGGTCGAAAAACTGTTTTTT.

The table lists this clonotype with many counts. The CDR3 sequence: CASSKQGADEQYV. In DNA form, the CDR3 reads TGTGCCAGCAGCAAACAGGGGGCGGACGAGCAGTACGTC. This chain links TRBV5-4 with TRBJ2-7; 9 nucleotides align to TRBD1. Germline V lookup: CDR1 SGHNT, CDR2 YYREEE (reference sequence). The CDR3 is 13 residues long. J gave up 5 bases and V 4 bases, and 4 bases lay outside the gene matches.

This clonotype was observed many times. The V and J genes are TRBV5-5 and TRBJ1-6; D ambiguous. The germline V gene encodes CDR1 SGHKS and CDR2 YYEKEE (reference sequence). Trimming took 0 bases from V and 8 from J, leaving 9 bases between them. The CDR3 sequence is 14 residues long. CDR3 in amino acids: CASSLGILDSPLHF. CDR3 coding DNA: TGTGCCAGCAGCTTGGGGATACTTGATTCACCCCTCCACTTT.

Ten or more counts support this clonotype. This rearrangement joins TRBV7-9 to TRBJ1-5; D gene uncertain. The CDR3 loop spans 14 amino acids. The ends were cut back, 5 bases at V and 4 bases at J, with 12 bases in the middle. CDR1 and CDR2 (germline): SEHNR, FQNEAQ (reference sequence). This CDR3 reads CASSPGWANQPQHF. DNA for the CDR3: TGTGCCAGCAGCCCTGGCTGGGCGAATCAGCCCCAGCATTTT.

This clonotype appeared a few times. The V gene is TRBV7-8, the J gene TRBJ2-3; D call uncertain. Germline loops: CDR1 SGHVS, CDR2 FQNEAQ. The V end lost 3 bases, the J end lost 4 bases, and 8 bases lay between the germline ends. This CDR3 is 13 amino acids long. The CDR3 spells CASSFGSPDTQYF. CDR3 bases: TGTGCCAGCAGCTTCGGCAGTCCAGATACGCAGTATTTT.

This sequence joins TRBV2 and TRBJ2-3; no definite D call. Trimming stripped 7 bases from V and 2 bases from J, with 16 bases between. The CDR3 runs to 15 residues. The germline gives CDR1 SNHLY, CDR2 FYNNEI. This chain's CDR3 is CASKGNSLVTDTQYF. The CDR3 coding sequence is TGTGCCAGCAAGGGAAACTCATTAGTCACAGATACGCAGTATTTT.

The V and J genes are TRBV20-1 and TRBJ2-7; no reliable D call. The germline V gene encodes CDR1 DFQATT and CDR2 SNEGSKA (reference sequence). Trimming left V 5 bases short and J 3 bases short, with 17 bases between. This CDR3 spans 14 amino acids. CDR3 in amino acids: CSAATRFKVYEQYF. The CDR3 DNA sequence: TGCAGTGCTGCGACGCGTTTCAAGGTCTACGAGCAGTACTTC.

This clonotype was seen a handful of times. V is TRBV5-1 and J is TRBJ2-5; possibly TRBD2 for D (5 bases). Trimming cost V 2 bases and J 0 bases, with 11 bases left between them. CDR3 size: 15 residues. Germline values: CDR1 SGHRS, CDR2 YFSETQ. The CDR3 here is CASSLFWGDQETQYF. The CDR3 nucleotides are TGCGCCAGCAGCTTATTTTGGGGAGACCAAGAGACCCAGTACTTC.

V and J are TRBV6-5 and TRBJ1-1, with D possibly matching TRBD1 (6 bases). CDR1 is MNHEY, CDR2 SVGAGI, per germline. This CDR3 has 14 residues. Trimming removed 5 bases from V and 0 bases from J, with 10 bases in between. This CDR3 is CASSLYRVNTEAFF. The CDR3 DNA is TGTGCCAGCAGTCTTTACAGGGTGAACACTGAAGCTTTCTTT.

This clonotype was seen a handful of times. The chain has TRBV12-3 or TRBV12-4 and TRBJ2-5; D gene uncertain. The CDR3 runs 16 residues. V was pared by 2 bases and J by 5 bases, with 18 bases between. The CDR3 spells CASSLYVGQVGETQYF. CDR3 coding DNA: TGTGCCAGCAGTTTATATGTCGGGCAGGTCGGGGAGACCCAGTACTTC.

The V and J genes are TRBV7-2 and TRBJ2-3; no definite D call. V was clipped by 5 bases and J by 7 bases, with 16 bases between them. The germline V gene has CDR1 SGHTA and CDR2 FQGNSA. The CDR3 totals 14 residues. CDR3 sequence (DNA): TGTGCCAGCAGCCAAGACTTCTCAGATTATACGCAGTATTTT. Translated: CASSQDFSDYTQYF. Full variable domain (outside the CDR3, taken from reference TRBV7-2 and TRBJ2-3): GAGVSQSPSNKVTEKGKDVELRCDPISGHTALYWYRQSLGQGLEFLIYFQGNSAPDKSGLPSDRFSAERTGGSVSTLTIQRTQQEDSAVYLCASSQDFSDYTQYFGPGTRLTVL.

In its sample, this clonotype was seen many times. The genes are TRBV11-2 and TRBJ2-3; the match to TRBD2 covers 8 bases. The CDR3 extends over 15 amino acids. Trimming took 5 bases from V and 4 from J; bases not matched to a gene: 8. Per the germline V gene, CDR1 is SGHAT and CDR2 is FQNNGV. CDR3 protein: CASSLSGLDSDTQYF. The CDR3 bases are TGTGCCAGCAGCCTCTCGGGACTAGATTCAGATACGCAGTATTTT.

The chain employs TRBV12-3 or TRBV12-4 and TRBJ2-3; 11 positions agree with TRBD2. The CDR3 sequence is 16 residues long. J lost 3 bases, V lost 6 bases, and 8 bases had no gene match. For the CDR3, the DNA is TGTGCCAGCAGCCACCAGACTAGCGGGGCTACAGATACGCAGTATTTT. As protein: CASSHQTSGATDTQYF.

The V call is TRBV20-1, the J call TRBJ1-5, with TRBD1 matching 9 bases. Germline V lookup: CDR1 DFQATT, CDR2 SNEGSKA (reference sequence). The CDR3 runs to 12 residues. V dropped 6 bases and J dropped 6; count of bases not matched to a gene: 3. The CDR3 region has the DNA TGCAGTGCCCGGGACAGGGTTCAGCCCCAGCATTTT. Encoded protein: CSARDRVQPQHF.

The chain uses TRBV5-5 and TRBJ1-2, with D maybe TRBD1 (6 bases). CDR1 is SGHKS and CDR2 is YYEKEE in the germline V gene (reference sequence). V shed 3 bases and J shed 0 bases, with 15 bases lying between them. The CDR3 loop spans 16 amino acids. CDR3 coding DNA: TGTGCCAGCAGCTCGCGACCGGGGGCAGCTAACTATGGCTACACCTTC. It translates to CASSSRPGAANYGYTF.

This clonotype was seen a few times. This chain connects TRBV4-1 to TRBJ2-5, with no clear D. CDR3 length: 11 residues. Trimming shortened V by 3 bases and J by 5 bases, and 4 bases separated the two germline ends. The germline V gene encodes CDR1 MGHRA and CDR2 YSYEKL. In DNA, the CDR3 is TGCGCCAGCAGCCATGGTGAGACCCAGTACTTC. It translates to CASSHGETQYF.

This sequence joins TRBV24-1 and TRBJ2-3, with D possibly being TRBD1 (6 bases). Deletions cut 7 bases from V and 0 bases from J, with 10 bases between. The germline CDR1 and CDR2 sequences are KGHDR and SFDVKD. This CDR3 has 14 amino acids. CDR3: CATRGAGSTDTQYF. For the CDR3, the DNA is TGTGCCACCAGGGGGGCAGGAAGCACAGATACGCAGTATTTT.

The chain uses TRBV4-3 and TRBJ1-2; D is unresolved. Per the germline V gene, CDR1 is LGHNA and CDR2 is YSLEER. The CDR3 is 13 residues long. Trimming pared 0 bases from V and 6 bases from J, leaving 8 bases between. The CDR3 reads CASSQERRDGYTF. Written as DNA, the CDR3 is TGCGCCAGCAGCCAAGAAAGGCGGGATGGCTACACCTTC.

V and J are TRBV5-1 and TRBJ2-1; the match to TRBD2 covers 8 bases. The CDR3 runs 13 residues. V gave up 2 bases and J gave up 6 bases; unmatched junction bases: 1. Per the germline V gene, CDR1 is SGHRS and CDR2 is YFSETQ. CDR3 residues: CASSFLAGNEQFF. The CDR3 DNA is TGCGCCAGCAGCTTCCTAGCGGGCAATGAGCAGTTCTTC.

This clonotype was counted a few times. This chain connects TRBV3-1 to TRBJ2-3, with 12 nucleotides matching TRBD2. Germline CDR1 LGHDT, CDR2 YNNKEL (reference sequence). The ends lost 4 bases at V and 3 bases at J; junction bases unmatched: 5. The CDR3 sequence is 16 residues long. CDR3 protein: CASSPTTSGGTDTQYF. DNA for the CDR3: TGTGCCAGCAGCCCGACGACTAGCGGGGGAACAGATACGCAGTATTTT.

The genes are TRBV7-3 and TRBJ2-7, with TRBD2 as a possible D gene (7 bases). This CDR3 spans 14 amino acids. Trimming shortened V by 3 bases and J by 0 bases, and 9 bases separated the two germline ends. Germline V gene lookup returns CDR1 SGHTA and CDR2 FQGTGA. This CDR3 is CASSFRGASYEQYF. DNA for the CDR3: TGTGCCAGCAGCTTTCGGGGGGCCTCCTACGAGCAGTACTTC.